The clone carrying this TCR beta chain was recorded at least ten times. Its target is not known. Using its own MiXCR run on the 5' RACE reads, TCRdb lists one record per CDR3 protein. The data hold around 65,000 distinct CDR3 sequences, with 5.5% to 7.5% observed a single time. This sample was included in a study of T cells after yellow fever vaccination. Per the germline V gene, CDR1 is SQVTM and CDR2 is ANQGSEA. CDR3 length: 13 amino acids. V dropped 3 bases and J dropped 14; count of bases not matched to a gene: 12. Study results and caveats: Repertoires obtained by FACS sorting could include abundant clonotypes that entered as contaminants from the bulk population.

The clonotype originates from a young man who received the YFV17D yellow fever vaccine. The sequences come from CD4+ T cells sorted from PBMCs, collected approximately 15 days after the first yellow fever vaccination. The chain is built from TRBV29-1 and TRBJ2-1, with TRBD2 matching over 8 bases. CDR3 residues: CSVDPAGEYRKFF. DNA of the CDR3: TGCAGCGTTGATCCAGCGGGGGAGTATAGGAAGTTCTTC.